The text below deals with one TCR beta chain. The sample is drawn from a study of blood T cell repertoires in COVID-19. Turning to the study itself: Sites in the United States, Italy and Spain provided acute and convalescent COVID-19 samples. T cells, B-cell-depleted T cells, or PBMCs supplied cDNA or gDNA.

Study processing details: Amplification from reference gene primers served as the basis for estimated nucleated cell counts. Some clones are missing from TCRdb's copy, which holds only in-frame ones; the method was immunoSEQ multiplex PCR. Clone size and the V and J calls come from that table; the DNA yielded D and trimming. The table has roughly 30,000 clones, 80% to 85% seen once. The germline gives CDR1 LNHNV, CDR2 YYDKDF (reference sequence). This CDR3 has 14 residues. V was clipped by 0 bases and J by 6 bases, with 9 bases between them. The receptor was derived from a man older than 75 with active COVID-19. The chain combines TRBV15 with TRBJ1-5; tentative D call: TRBD1 (5 bases). Sequencing used peripheral blood. Written as DNA, the CDR3 is TGTGCCACCAGCAGAGACAGGGTAATTCAGCCCCAGCATTTT. It codes for CATSRDRVIQPQHF.